The 11 T cell receptor beta chains reported below all come from one sample, sequenced in a study of PD-1 blockade in classical Hodgkin lymphoma. All patients relapsed after autologous stem cell transplantation, and brentuximab vedotin exposure varied. Sequencing was performed with immunoSEQ multiplex PCR; in TCRdb, only in-frame clones are kept and a portion is missing. The sample has roughly 60,000 clones, 90% seen once; the top ten hold about 8.8%. This specimen was peripheral blood mononuclear cells (PBMCs), taken at baseline. These receptors all come from a human donor with classical Hodgkin lymphoma.

Comments on this clone: Other DNA sequences in this sample translate to the same CDR3. V usage is TRBV5-1 and J usage is TRBJ2-7, with D unclear. Trimming removed 0 bases from V and 4 bases from J, with 8 bases in between. Germline lookup yields CDR1 SGHRS and CDR2 YFSETQ. The CDR3 extends over 13 amino acids. Here the CDR3 DNA reads TGCGCCAGCAGCTTGGGGGTTGGGTACGAGCAGTACTTC. This encodes CASSLGVGYEQYF.

This clone has only one observation. The chain recombines TRBV5-1 with TRBJ2-3; 8 bases line up with TRBD1. The CDR3 is 16 amino acids. Germline trimming cut 4 bases from V and 0 bases from J; bases unmatched to any gene: 7. The germline V gene has CDR1 SGHRS and CDR2 YFSETQ. The CDR3 coding sequence is TGCGCCAGCAGCCGGGACAGGCCTGCTAGCACAGATACGCAGTATTTT. Its protein is CASSRDRPASTDTQYF.

As to this clone: A read error may produce the germline difference seen at one junction end. The rearrangement links TRBV10-1 to TRBJ2-1, with D perhaps TRBD2 (5 bases). The length of the CDR3 is 16 residues. Germline loops: CDR1 WNHNN, CDR2 SYGVQD (reference sequence). CDR3 protein: CASSGGIWGSYNEQFF. CDR3 coding DNA: TGCGCCAGTAGTGGAGGCATCTGGGGCTCCTACAATGAGCAGTTCTTC.

This clone showed up just a few times. This chain connects TRBV6-1 to TRBJ2-3; 7 nucleotides match TRBD2. CDR1 is MNHNS, CDR2 SASEGT, per germline. The CDR3 extends over 14 amino acids. The ends lost 7 bases at V and 7 bases at J; junction bases unmatched: 11. DNA for the CDR3: TGTGCCAGCACCTCGGGGGGTGGGACGAATACGCAGTATTTT. It yields the protein CASTSGGGTNTQYF.

The genes are TRBV20-1 and TRBJ1-1; D uncertain. Trimming removed 5 bases at V and 8 bases at J, with 12 bases between. Per germline, CDR1 DFQATT and CDR2 SNEGSKA (reference sequence). This CDR3 is 11 amino acids long. The CDR3 region is CSAEARHEAFF. For the CDR3, the DNA is TGCAGTGCTGAGGCCAGGCACGAAGCTTTCTTT.

V and J are TRBV30 and TRBJ1-5; the D gene is possibly TRBD1 (5 bases). V lost 0 bases and J lost 5, with 8 bases in between. Germline lookup yields CDR1 GTSNPN and CDR2 SVGIG (reference sequence). There are 13 residues in the CDR3. CDR3 coding DNA: TGTGCCTGGAGTGTAGGAGGGGATCAGCCCCAGCATTTT. Translation gives CAWSVGGDQPQHF. The full variable domain, rest sourced from reference TRBV30 and TRBJ1-5, is SQTIHQWPATLVQPVGSPLSLECTVEGTSNPNLYWYRQAAGRGLQLLFYSVGIGQISSEVPQNLSASRPQDRQFILSSKKLLLSDSGFYLCAWSVGGDQPQHFGDGTRLSIL.

The gene calls are TRBV6-1 and TRBJ1-1, with D possibly TRBD1 on 5 matching bases. Trimming shortened V by 3 bases and J by 4 bases, and 9 bases separated the two germline ends. The length of the CDR3 is 13 residues. Looked up from germline, CDR1 is MNHNS and CDR2 is SASEGT. The CDR3 bases are TGTGCCAGCAGTGAGCGGGGACCCACTGAAGCTTTCTTT. Encoded protein: CASSERGPTEAFF.

The gene calls are TRBV10-1 and TRBJ2-2, with D unclear. V lost 5 bases, J lost 0 bases, and 16 bases lay in between. Looked up from germline, CDR1 is WNHNN and CDR2 is SYGVQD (reference sequence). The CDR3 is 17 residues long. This CDR3 is CASSPHRRDSNTGELFF. The CDR3 region has the DNA TGCGCCAGCAGTCCACACCGGAGAGACTCGAACACCGGGGAGCTGTTTTTT.

This chain joins TRBV7-2 and TRBJ2-2, with D unclear. Trimming left V 5 bases short and J 1 base short, with 8 bases between. The CDR3 runs to 14 residues. Germline CDR1 is SGHTA and CDR2 is FQGNSA. In nucleotides, the CDR3 is TGTGCCAGCAGCCTGGATTGGAACACCGGGGAGCTGTTTTTT. It yields the protein CASSLDWNTGELFF.

The rearrangement links TRBV28 to TRBJ1-5, with unresolved D. This CDR3 contains 14 residues. Germline CDR1 is MDHEN and CDR2 is SYDVKM. V lost 5 bases and J 3 bases, leaving 11 bases between the germline ends. The CDR3 spells CASSERRFNQPQHF. For the CDR3, the DNA is TGTGCCAGCAGTGAGAGGCGTTTCAATCAGCCCCAGCATTTT.

The chain has TRBV10-2 and TRBJ2-7; tentatively, D is TRBD1 (6 bases). The CDR3 extends over 14 amino acids. The V end lost 4 bases, the J end lost 5 bases, and 15 bases lay between the germline ends. Germline V CDR1 and CDR2: WSHSY, SAAADI. CDR3 residues: CASSGSRTVDEQYF. In nucleotides, the CDR3 is TGCGCCAGCAGTGGGTCCAGGACAGTCGACGAGCAGTACTTC.